Presented here are 6 T cell receptor beta chains from one specimen sequenced in a study of cytomegalovirus exposure and HLA in healthy donors. Primers for the PCR totalled 60 Vbeta and 13 Jbeta. Sequencing was performed with immunoSEQ multiplex PCR; in TCRdb, only in-frame clones are kept and a portion is missing. The sample includes 110,000 or so clones, around four fifths seen only once; the top ten take roughly 8%. Sequencing was carried out using PBMCs. The receptors shown here come from a woman aged 45-60 years in good health and CMV-seropositive.

This clone was detected once. This chain connects TRBV2 to TRBJ1-3; a weak D match, TRBD1 (5 bases). The CDR3 loop spans 16 amino acids. V was cut by 7 bases and J by 4 bases, with 20 bases left in between. Germline V gives CDR1 SNHLY, CDR2 FYNNEI. CDR3 nucleotides: TGTGCCAGCACCCCTGAAGCAGGGCTGTGGGGAAACACCATATATTTT. As protein: CASTPEAGLWGNTIYF.

The sample holds a few counts of this clone. This chain's CDR3 is CASTTWGTSGRGPHYEQYF. The CDR3 DNA sequence: TGTGCCAGCACCACTTGGGGGACTAGCGGGAGAGGCCCGCACTACGAGCAGTACTTC. The rearrangement links TRBV2 to TRBJ2-7; 14 positions agree with TRBD2. V trimming: 7 bases; J trimming: 3 bases; junction bases outside the gene matches: 17. The V gene's germline CDR1 is SNHLY and CDR2 FYNNEI. This CDR3 is built from 19 residues.

The chain joins TRBV7-3 to TRBJ2-1, with 7 bases aligning to TRBD2. The CDR3 has 15 amino acids. Germline-derived CDR1 and CDR2 are SGHTA and FQGTGA. Trimming at V came to 1 base and at J to 6 bases, leaving 6 bases not matched to a gene. The CDR3 coding sequence is TGTGCCAGCAGCTTAATCGGGGGGATGCTCAATGAGCAGTTCTTC. It translates to CASSLIGGMLNEQFF.

The rearrangement uses TRBV7-2 and TRBJ2-2; tentatively, D is TRBD2 (5 bases). There are 13 residues in the CDR3. V was pared by 5 bases and J by 6 bases, with 10 bases between. Germline CDR1 is SGHTA and CDR2 is FQGNSA. CDR3: CASSQSGSGELFF. In nucleotides, the CDR3 is TGTGCCAGCAGCCAGTCGGGGTCCGGGGAGCTGTTTTTT.

This rearrangement joins TRBV7-2 to TRBJ2-5, with TRBD1 identical over 7 bases. Trimming took 5 bases from V and 2 from J; bases not matched to a gene: 5. The germline CDR1 and CDR2 sequences are SGHTA and FQGNSA. The CDR3 consists of 14 residues. The CDR3 here is CASSTGVAQETQYF. Written as DNA, the CDR3 is TGTGCCAGCAGCACAGGGGTAGCTCAAGAGACCCAGTACTTC.

The genes are TRBV9 and TRBJ2-5; TRBD2 matches at 8 bases. The germline CDR1 and CDR2 sequences are SGDLS and YYNGEE. This CDR3 is built from 15 residues. The junction had 8 bases not matched to a gene; V was cut back by 0 bases and J by 7 bases. The CDR3 protein is CASSVGQAGAGTQYF. The CDR3 bases are TGTGCCAGCAGCGTAGGCCAAGCGGGAGCGGGGACCCAGTACTTC.